This TCR beta chain was recovered during a study of blood T cell repertoires in COVID-19 (dated by TCRdb to 2019 to 2021). In the study overall: The collaborator samples originated in the United States, Italy and Spain and spanned the acute and convalescent phases of COVID-19. The prospective study material was composed of cDNA or gDNA derived from T cells, B-cell-depleted T cells, or PBMCs. Subjects who had been exposed to COVID-19, were actively infected with it, or had recovered from it provided the deeply sampled blood TCRbeta repertoires that made up the dataset. The repertoires were released in a freely available public database intended as a resource for research on the immune response to SARS-CoV-2. Samples were obtained from the ongoing ImmuneRACE study (first 160 participants) and from about 1,300 subjects provided by 6 global collaborators. Sample metadata almost always included a de-identified subject ID, COVID-19 status, age in years and sex. Where HLA class I and class II types were available, the types were taken from metadata supplied by the sample provider, not from assay-based typing. Results the study describes overall, beyond this receptor: Clinical and demographic metadata were provided uncurated, with the amount varying by source and participant.

One collaborating source in Seattle enrolled patients during active infection and followed them longitudinally through the course of disease. Each collaborating institution followed its own protocols to collect whole blood in K2EDTA tubes. For TCRbeta analysis, collaborators shipped samples as frozen whole blood, isolated PBMCs, or DNA extracted from either of those sample types. The CDR3 sequence holds 16 residues, the cysteine and phenylalanine included. Of the read, only the CDR3 DNA is kept; its 48 bases are in frame from base 1. Trimming leaves V shorter by 5 bases and J shorter by 4 bases, with the junction holding 8 bases beyond the gene matches. CDR1 and CDR2 were assigned from the germline V gene (reference sequence) as SEHNR and FQNEAQ. This clone was observed a few times. Its recognized antigen is unknown. Per-base quality was not reported, and no clone a single base away is much larger than it.

TCRbeta CDR3 regions were amplified from genomic DNA using the immunoSEQ Assay, a bias-controlled multiplex PCR. The authors processed their data as follows. The number of nucleated cells in each sample was estimated from the amplification of reference gene primers within the assay. To quantify the absolute abundance of each unique TCRbeta CDR3 rearrangement, sequence reads were collapsed and filtered. For each sample, productive Simpson clonality was calculated by taking the square root of Simpson's diversity index across productive rearrangements. TCRdb limited this immuneACCESS table to in-frame rearrangements with V and J called. A share of clones is missing; checked studies link under half to unresolved V genes, and the rest is unexplained. D and trimming were read from the DNA, whereas the V and J calls and clone size are those reported in that table. Counted in this sample were roughly 250,000 clones; about nine tenths of them appeared once. The biggest ten clones account for over 9.5% of the sample.

The receptor comes from a young woman with COVID-19, enrolled during active disease. The V and J segments used are TRBV7-9 and TRBJ2-2; TRBD1 fits 9 bases in the junction. The source material was peripheral blood. This receptor carries the CDR3 CASSLGTGPGTGELFF. The nucleotides read TGTGCCAGCAGCCTGGGGACAGGGCCGGGCACCGGGGAGCTGTTTTTT.